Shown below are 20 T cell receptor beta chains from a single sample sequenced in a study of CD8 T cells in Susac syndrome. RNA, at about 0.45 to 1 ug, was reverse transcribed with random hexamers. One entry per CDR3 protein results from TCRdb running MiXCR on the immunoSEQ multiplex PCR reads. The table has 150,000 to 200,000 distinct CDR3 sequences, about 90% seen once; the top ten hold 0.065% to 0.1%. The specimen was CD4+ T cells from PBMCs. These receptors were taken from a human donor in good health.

The CDR3 DNA follows: TGTGCCAGCAGCGCCCCGGTGGCAGATACGCAGTATTTT. Translation: CASSAPVADTQYF. This chain connects TRBV6-6 to TRBJ2-3; D not certain. Germline CDR1 MNHNY, CDR2 SVGAGI (reference sequence). With 6 bases removed from V and 4 bases from J, the gap between germline ends came to 11 bases. This CDR3 is 13 amino acids long.

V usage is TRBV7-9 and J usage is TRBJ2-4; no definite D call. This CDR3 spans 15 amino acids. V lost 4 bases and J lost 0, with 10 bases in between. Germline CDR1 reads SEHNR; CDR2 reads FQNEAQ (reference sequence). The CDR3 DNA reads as TGTGCCAGCAGCTCCTCGGGCCTAGCCAAAAACATTCAGTACTTC. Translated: CASSSSGLAKNIQYF.

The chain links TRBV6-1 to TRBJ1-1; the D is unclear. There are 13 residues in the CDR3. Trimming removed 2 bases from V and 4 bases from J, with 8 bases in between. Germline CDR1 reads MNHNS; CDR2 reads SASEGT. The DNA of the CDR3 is TGTGCCAGCAGTGAAACTCAGCGCACTGAAGCTTTCTTT. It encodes CASSETQRTEAFF.

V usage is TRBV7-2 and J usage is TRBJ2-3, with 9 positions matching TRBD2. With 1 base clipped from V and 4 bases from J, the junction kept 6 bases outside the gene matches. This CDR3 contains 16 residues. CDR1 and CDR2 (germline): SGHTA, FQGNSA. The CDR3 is CASSLGASGTADTQYF. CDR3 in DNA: TGTGCCAGCAGCTTAGGGGCTAGCGGGACGGCAGATACGCAGTATTTT.

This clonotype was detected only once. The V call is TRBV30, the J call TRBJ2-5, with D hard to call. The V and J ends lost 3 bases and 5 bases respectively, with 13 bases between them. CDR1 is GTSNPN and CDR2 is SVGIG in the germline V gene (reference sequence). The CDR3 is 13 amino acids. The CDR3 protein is CAWRKPDGETQYF. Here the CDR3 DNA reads TGTGCCTGGAGGAAACCGGACGGGGAGACCCAGTACTTC.

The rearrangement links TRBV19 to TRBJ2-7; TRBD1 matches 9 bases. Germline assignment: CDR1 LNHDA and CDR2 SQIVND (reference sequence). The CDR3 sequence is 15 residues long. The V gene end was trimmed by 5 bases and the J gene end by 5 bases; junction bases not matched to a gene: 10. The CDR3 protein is CASSPVDRGAHEQYF. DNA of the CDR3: TGTGCCAGTAGTCCAGTGGACAGGGGTGCCCACGAGCAGTACTTC.

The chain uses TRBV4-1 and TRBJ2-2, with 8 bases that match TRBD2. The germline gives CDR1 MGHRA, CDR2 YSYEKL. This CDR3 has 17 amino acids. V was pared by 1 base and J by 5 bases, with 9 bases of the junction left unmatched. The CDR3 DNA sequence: TGCGCCAGCAGCCAAGGGGCCGGGACTAGGGGGACCGGGGAGCTGTTTTTT. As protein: CASSQGAGTRGTGELFF.

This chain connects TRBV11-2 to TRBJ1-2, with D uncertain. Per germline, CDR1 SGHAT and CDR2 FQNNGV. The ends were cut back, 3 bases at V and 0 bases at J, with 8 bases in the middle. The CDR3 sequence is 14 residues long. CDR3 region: CASSLVRANYGYTF. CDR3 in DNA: TGTGCCAGCAGCTTGGTTCGCGCTAACTATGGCTACACCTTC.

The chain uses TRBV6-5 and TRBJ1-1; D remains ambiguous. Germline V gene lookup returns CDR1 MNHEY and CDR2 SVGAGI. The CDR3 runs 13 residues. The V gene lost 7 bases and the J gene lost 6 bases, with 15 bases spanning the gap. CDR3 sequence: CASNKRPFAEAFF. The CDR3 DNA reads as TGTGCCAGCAATAAGAGACCGTTTGCTGAAGCTTTCTTT.

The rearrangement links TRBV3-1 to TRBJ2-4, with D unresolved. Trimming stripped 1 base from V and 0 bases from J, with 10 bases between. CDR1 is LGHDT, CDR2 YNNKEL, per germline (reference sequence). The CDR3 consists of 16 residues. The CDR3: CASSQGRVVAKNIQYF. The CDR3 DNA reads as TGTGCCAGCAGCCAAGGTCGGGTGGTAGCCAAAAACATTCAGTACTTC. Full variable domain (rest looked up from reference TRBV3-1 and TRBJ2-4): DTAVSQTPKYLVTQMGNDKSIKCEQNLGHDTMYWYKQDSKKFLKIMFSYNNKELIINETVPNRFSPKSPDKAHLNLHINSLELGDSAVYFCASSQGRVVAKNIQYFGAGTRLSVL.

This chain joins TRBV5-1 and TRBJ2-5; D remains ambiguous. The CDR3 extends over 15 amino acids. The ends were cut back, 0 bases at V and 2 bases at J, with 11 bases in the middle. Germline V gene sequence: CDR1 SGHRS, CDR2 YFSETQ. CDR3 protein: CASSLEMGSQETQYF. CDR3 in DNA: TGCGCCAGCAGCTTGGAAATGGGATCACAAGAGACCCAGTACTTC.

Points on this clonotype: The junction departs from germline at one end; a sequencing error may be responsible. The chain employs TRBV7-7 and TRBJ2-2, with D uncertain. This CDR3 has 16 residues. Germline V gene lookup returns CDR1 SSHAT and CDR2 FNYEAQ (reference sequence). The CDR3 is CASSLNTAPNTGELFF. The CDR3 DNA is TGTGCTAGCAGCTTAAACACGGCGCCGAACACCGGGGAGCTGTTTTTT.

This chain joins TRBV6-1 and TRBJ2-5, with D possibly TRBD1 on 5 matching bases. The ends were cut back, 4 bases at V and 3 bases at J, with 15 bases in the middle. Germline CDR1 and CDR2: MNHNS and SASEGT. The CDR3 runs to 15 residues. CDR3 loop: CASSAGPGREETQYF. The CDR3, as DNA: TGTGCCAGCAGTGCAGGCCCCGGCAGGGAAGAGACCCAGTACTTC.

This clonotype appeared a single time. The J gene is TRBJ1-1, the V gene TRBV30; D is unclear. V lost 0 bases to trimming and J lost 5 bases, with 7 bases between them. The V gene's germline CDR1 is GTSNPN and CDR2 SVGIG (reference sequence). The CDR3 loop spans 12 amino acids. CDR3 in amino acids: CAWSVRGTEAFF. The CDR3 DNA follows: TGTGCCTGGAGTGTACGAGGGACTGAAGCTTTCTTT.

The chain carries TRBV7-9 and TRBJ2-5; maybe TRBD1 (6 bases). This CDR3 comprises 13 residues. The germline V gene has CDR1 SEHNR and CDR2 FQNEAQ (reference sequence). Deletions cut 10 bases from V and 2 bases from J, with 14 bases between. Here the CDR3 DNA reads TGTGCCACCGGCTGGGGACAACAAGAGACCCAGTACTTC. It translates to CATGWGQQETQYF.

CDR3: CASSTGERTGELFF. In DNA form, the CDR3 reads TGTGCCAGCAGCACAGGGGAGCGCACCGGGGAGCTGTTTTTT. The rearrangement links TRBV7-2 to TRBJ2-2; 7 bases fit TRBD1. The V segment lost 5 bases and the J segment 4 bases; nucleotides outside the gene matches: 4. This CDR3 region has 14 residues. Germline V gives CDR1 SGHTA, CDR2 FQGNSA.

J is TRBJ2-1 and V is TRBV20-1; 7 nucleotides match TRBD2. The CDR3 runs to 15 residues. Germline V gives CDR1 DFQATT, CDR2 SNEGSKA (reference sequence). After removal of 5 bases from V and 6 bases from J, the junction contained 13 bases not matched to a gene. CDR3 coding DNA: TGCAGTGCTCCTCCCGGGAGGCCGACTACCAATGAGCAGTTCTTC. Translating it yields CSAPPGRPTTNEQFF.

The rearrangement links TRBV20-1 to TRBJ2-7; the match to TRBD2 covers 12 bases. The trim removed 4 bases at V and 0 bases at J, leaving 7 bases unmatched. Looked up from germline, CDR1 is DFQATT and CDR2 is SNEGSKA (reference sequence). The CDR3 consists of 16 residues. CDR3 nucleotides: TGCAGTGCTACACGGACTAGCGGGGAGCGCTCCTACGAGCAGTACTTC. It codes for CSATRTSGERSYEQYF.

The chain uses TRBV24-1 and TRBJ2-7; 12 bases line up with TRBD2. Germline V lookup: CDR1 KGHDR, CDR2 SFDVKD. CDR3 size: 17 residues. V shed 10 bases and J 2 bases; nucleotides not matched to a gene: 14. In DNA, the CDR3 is TGTGCCACGCGGACGGGGCCTAGCGGGAGGGCCCCCTACGAGCAGTACTTC. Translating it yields CATRTGPSGRAPYEQYF.

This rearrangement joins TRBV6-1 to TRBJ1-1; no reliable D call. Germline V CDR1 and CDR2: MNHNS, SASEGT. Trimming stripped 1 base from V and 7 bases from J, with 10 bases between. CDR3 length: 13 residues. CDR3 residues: CASSEDADGEAFF. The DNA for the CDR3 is TGTGCCAGCAGTGAAGATGCGGACGGTGAAGCTTTCTTT.